Detailed here is one T cell receptor (beta chain). This sample was included in a study of blood T cell repertoires in COVID-19. About the study: Acute and convalescent COVID-19 specimens originated in the United States, Italy and Spain.

The CDR3 totals 16 residues. V gave up 0 bases and J gave up 6 bases, with 16 bases separating them. Germline values: CDR1 MNHEY, CDR2 SVGAGI. A case of COVID-19 had been met by exposed participants within 2 weeks before study entry. Methods used by the authors: Quantification of nucleated cells was approximated via reference gene primer amplification. TCRdb's table, derived via immunoSEQ multiplex PCR, lists solely in-frame clones and lacks some. Clone size and V and J calls were adopted from that table, with D and trimming inferred from the DNA. The table has around 330,000 clones, roughly 85% seen once.

The material sequenced was PBMCs or T cells enriched from blood (not recorded which). The TCR originated in a woman aged 25 to 39 who had been exposed to COVID-19. J is TRBJ2-3 and V is TRBV6-5; D might be TRBD2 (6 bases). The CDR3 DNA is TGTGCCAGCAGTTACTCCACGACCGGGGGTTGGGATACGCAGTATTTT. It is translated as CASSYSTTGGWDTQYF.